One sample yielded the 3 T cell receptor beta chains listed below, sequenced in a study of Graves' ophthalmopathy and Graves' hyperthyroidism. Transcripts of RNA were the source for amplifying TCR beta CDR3 regions. Scientists carried out first-round RT-PCR using HTBI primers and then a second-round multiplex PCR. TCRdb reprocessed the multiplex PCR reads via MiXCR and lists one record per CDR3 protein. The profile shows 600,000 to 650,000 distinct CDR3 sequences, about 24% of them singletons. The sample comprised peripheral blood. The receptors shown here come from a woman aged 18 to 35 with stable Graves' hyperthyroidism. Some clones in this sample may be carry-over from other donors' samples.

This clonotype was found many times. The chain has TRBV7-2 and TRBJ1-2, with 7 bases fitting TRBD1. Germline CDR1 is SGHTA and CDR2 is FQGNSA. This CDR3 spans 14 amino acids. V was clipped by 5 bases and J by 5 bases; unmatched bases: 8. CDR3 protein: CASSTPGQTYGYTF. CDR3 nucleotides: TGTGCCAGCAGCACCCCGGGACAGACTTATGGCTACACCTTC.

The chain is built from TRBV15 and TRBJ2-7; 7 nucleotides align to TRBD1. This CDR3 has 20 residues. Germline trimming cut 0 bases from V and 5 bases from J; bases unmatched to any gene: 22. From germline, CDR1 is LNHNV and CDR2 YYDKDF (reference sequence). CDR3 loop: CATSREMLYRGIVAGDEQYF. The DNA of the CDR3 is TGTGCCACCAGCAGAGAAATGTTATACAGGGGTATCGTAGCCGGAGACGAGCAGTACTTC.

In this sample, this clonotype turned up a few times. This chain joins TRBV29-1 and TRBJ1-1, with D possibly being TRBD1 (6 bases). Trimming took off 7 bases at V and 4 bases at J, with 16 bases between the two ends. The germline V gene has CDR1 SQVTM and CDR2 ANQGSEA. CDR3 length: 13 residues. For the CDR3, the DNA is TGCAGCGGCCAGGGGCGAGAGGGCACTGAAGCTTTCTTT. It is translated as CSGQGREGTEAFF.